A selection of T cell receptor beta chains follows, all from one sample in a study of blood T cell repertoires in COVID-19. Here immunoSEQ multiplex PCR was the method, and the copy in TCRdb shows in-frame clones only, minus some. The data hold about 120,000 clones, with approximately 89% observed a single time. Sequences were obtained from peripheral blood. The receptors originated from a man in his fifties or sixties with acute or convalescent COVID-19. The CDR3 runs from the conserved cysteine through the conserved F or W. D genes are given only for firm matches. A row's size may be missing; if present it is once, few, many or a size class.

>-|TRBV2|TRBJ1-6|-
CASKGTLLRGTLHF
TGTGCCAGCAAAGGTACGCTGCTCCGAGGAACCCTCCACTTT
>-|TRBV7-9|TRBJ2-5|TRBD1
CASSRLRGQYQETQYF
TGTGCCAGCAGCCGCCTCAGGGGACAGTACCAAGAGACCCAGTACTTC
>-|TRBV5-6|TRBJ1-5|-
CASSLTSGGNQPQHF
TGTGCCAGCAGCCTTACATCCGGGGGGAATCAGCCCCAGCATTTT
>-|TRBV2|TRBJ1-5|TRBD1
CASSVSGQGNQPQHF
TGTGCCAGCAGTGTTTCGGGACAGGGCAATCAGCCCCAGCATTTT
>-|TRBV6-6|TRBJ2-7|-
CASSRTGAYEQYF
TGTGCCAGCTCCAGAACCGGGGCCTACGAGCAGTACTTC
>-|TRBV7-7|TRBJ2-2|-
CASSPHPNTGELFF
TGTGCTAGCAGCCCACACCCGAACACCGGGGAGCTGTTTTTT
>-|TRBV6-6|TRBJ1-5|-
CASSYGRGQPQHF
TGTGCCAGCAGTTACGGCAGGGGTCAGCCCCAGCATTTT
>-|TRBV9|TRBJ1-1|-
CASSETPGPNTEAFF
TGTGCCAGCAGCGAGACCCCAGGTCCGAACACTGAAGCTTTCTTT
>once|TRBV28|TRBJ1-1|-
CASSLAGRGKTEAFF
TGTGCCAGCAGTTTAGCGGGGCGGGGGAAGACTGAAGCTTTCTTT
>-|TRBV7-9|TRBJ1-1|-
CASSLAGQPRAFF
TGTGCCAGCAGCTTAGCGGGGCAACCAAGGGCTTTCTTT
>-|TRBV19|TRBJ1-5|-
CASSIRTDNQPQHF
TGTGCCAGTAGTATTAGGACAGACAATCAGCCCCAGCATTTT
>-|TRBV15|TRBJ1-2|-
CATSRDLKGEAGYTF
TGTGCCACCAGCAGAGATCTGAAGGGAGAGGCTGGCTACACCTTC
>-|TRBV10-1|TRBJ2-7|TRBD1
CASSESDRGRGEQYF
TGCGCCAGCAGTGAGTCGGACAGGGGAAGGGGAGAGCAGTACTTC
>-|TRBV15|TRBJ2-7|-
CATSAGLTYEQYF
TGTGCCACCAGCGCAGGGCTGACCTACGAGCAGTACTTC
>-|TRBV3-1/TRBV3-2|TRBJ1-2|-
CASSQDGRFNGYTF
TGTGCCAGCAGCCAAGATGGGCGTTTCAATGGCTACACCTTC
>-|TRBV9|TRBJ2-2|TRBD2
CASRSGGGGTTGELFF
TGTGCCAGCAGATCCGGCGGGGGGGGAACCACCGGGGAGCTGTTTTTT
>-|TRBV12-3/TRBV12-4|TRBJ2-1|TRBD2
CASSFSSGEQFF
TGTGCCAGCAGTTTTTCTAGCGGCGAGCAGTTCTTC
>once|TRBV2|TRBJ1-2|TRBD1
CASRRDRTGYGYTF
TGTGCCAGCAGGAGGGACAGGACGGGATATGGCTACACCTTC
>-|TRBV21-1|TRBJ1-5|-
CASTNLDRGPQPQHF
TGTGCCAGCACCAACCTCGACAGGGGGCCTCAGCCCCAGCATTTT
>-|TRBV7-2|TRBJ1-2|-
CASSLDSEGGYTF
TGTGCCAGCAGCTTAGACAGCGAGGGCGGCTACACCTTC
>-|TRBV5-1|TRBJ2-1|-
CASSRSTGLNEQFF
TGCGCCAGCAGCCGGAGTACAGGGTTGAATGAGCAGTTCTTC
>-|TRBV30|TRBJ1-1|-
CAWSVRRWEEAFF
TGTGCCTGGAGTGTTCGTCGGTGGGAGGAAGCTTTCTTT
>-|TRBV4-1|TRBJ2-3|-
CASSPRTSSTDTQYF
TGCGCCAGCAGCCCCCGAACTAGCAGCACAGATACGCAGTATTTT
>-|TRBV5-1|TRBJ2-7|TRBD1
CASSSVPGQGYEQYF
TGCGCCAGCAGCTCCGTCCCGGGACAGGGCTACGAGCAGTACTTC
>-|TRBV3-1/TRBV3-2|TRBJ1-2|-
CASSYTEGGYTF
TGTGCCAGCAGCTACACGGAGGGGGGCTACACCTTC
>-|TRBV28|TRBJ2-7|TRBD1
CASSPPKQGARVYEQYF
TGTGCCAGCAGTCCCCCGAAACAGGGGGCGCGAGTTTACGAGCAGTACTTC
>-|TRBV11-3|TRBJ1-1|-
CASSYRVNTEAFF
TGTGCCAGCAGCTACAGGGTGAACACTGAAGCTTTCTTT
>-|TRBV7-2|TRBJ2-5|-
CASSQRQGEAGETQYF
TGTGCCAGCAGCCAGAGACAGGGAGAGGCGGGGGAGACCCAGTACTTC
>-|TRBV28|TRBJ1-1|-
CASSLEQMNTEAFF
TGTGCCAGCAGTTTGGAACAGATGAACACTGAAGCTTTCTTT
>-|TRBV28|TRBJ2-7|-
CASSLLTGWYEQYF
TGTGCCAGCAGTTTATTAACAGGGTGGTACGAGCAGTACTTC
>-|TRBV5-1|TRBJ1-4|TRBD1
CASTFGTGEEKLFF
TGCGCCAGCACGTTCGGGACAGGGGAGGAAAAACTGTTTTTT
>-|TRBV5-1|TRBJ2-2|TRBD2
CASRSTSGGPKTGELFF
TGCGCCAGCAGATCGACTAGCGGGGGGCCAAAGACCGGGGAGCTGTTTTTT
>-|TRBV7-2|TRBJ1-1|-
CATALGHSNTEAFF
TGTGCCACCGCCCTGGGGCACTCGAACACTGAAGCTTTCTTT
>-|TRBV6-5|TRBJ1-2|-
CASKPGGGYYYGYTF
TGTGCCAGCAAACCTGGGGGGGGCTATTACTATGGCTACACCTTC
>-|TRBV9|TRBJ1-2|-
CASSVVAGYGYTF
TGTGCCAGCAGCGTAGTGGCAGGTTATGGCTACACCTTC
>-|TRBV7-2|TRBJ1-5|-
CASSLEWQGPGHF
TGTGCCAGCAGCTTAGAATGGCAGGGGCCCGGGCATTTT
>-|TRBV7-2|TRBJ1-2|-
CASSSTYRVYGYTF
TGTGCCAGCAGCTCGACGTACAGGGTTTATGGCTACACCTTC